This passage covers 27 T cell receptor beta chains from one sample sequenced in a study of naive and memory T cell subsets. An equimolar mix of two oligonucleotides served as the beta constant-region primer for TRBC1 and TRBC2. Via MiXCR, TCRdb re-called the UMI-ligation and nested PCR reads, giving one row per CDR3 protein. The table lists 130,000 to 150,000 distinct CDR3 sequences, more than 15% of them singletons. Material for sequencing was naive CD4+ T cells from blood. These TCRs come from a human donor in good health.

This clonotype was recorded a few times. This chain uses TRBV13 with TRBJ2-1, with D unresolved. This CDR3 contains 16 residues. Germline CDR1 reads PRHDT; CDR2 reads FYEKMQ (reference sequence). V shed 0 bases and J shed 2 bases, with 11 bases lying between them. The CDR3 loop is CASSLGVLLAYNEQFF. The CDR3 DNA reads as TGTGCCAGCAGCTTAGGCGTCCTACTGGCCTACAATGAGCAGTTCTTC.

This chain connects TRBV29-1 to TRBJ2-5; tentative D call: TRBD1 (5 bases). Per the germline V gene, CDR1 is SQVTM and CDR2 is ANQGSEA. Deletions cut 4 bases from V and 0 bases from J, with 6 bases between. This CDR3 is built from 12 residues. The CDR3, as DNA: TGCAGCGTTGGACAGTACCAAGAGACCCAGTACTTC. It specifies CSVGQYQETQYF. Drawing the rest from reference TRBV29-1 and TRBJ2-5, the complete variable domain is SAVISQKPSRDICQRGTSLTIQCQVDSQVTMMFWYRQQPGQSLTLIATANQGSEATYESGFVIDKFPISRPNLTFSTLTVSNMSPEDSSIYLCSVGQYQETQYFGPGTRLLVL.

The gene calls are TRBV10-3 and TRBJ2-3, with D tentatively TRBD2 (5 bases). Germline loops: CDR1 ENHRY, CDR2 SYGVKD. With 1 base removed from V and 2 bases from J, the gap between germline ends came to 13 bases. CDR3 length: 16 residues. CDR3 coding DNA: TGTGCCATCAGTGAGTTGGAGCGGACGGTCACAGATACGCAGTATTTT. Protein sequence: CAISELERTVTDTQYF.

This clonotype came up a few times. V and J are TRBV6-2 or TRBV6-3 and TRBJ2-5, with D maybe TRBD1 (5 bases). The CDR3 runs 14 residues. Trimming left V 2 bases short and J 5 bases short, with 12 bases between. In germline, CDR1 is MNHEY, CDR2 SVGEGT. CDR3 bases: TGTGCCAGCAGTTACGGGTCAGGGTGGGAGACCCAGTACTTC. It encodes CASSYGSGWETQYF.

There are a few counts of this clonotype. The genes are TRBV19 and TRBJ2-7; 14 bases are shared with TRBD2. The CDR3 runs to 15 residues. V lost 7 bases, J lost 3 bases, and 5 bases stayed unmatched. The germline CDR1 and CDR2 sequences are LNHDA and SQIVND (reference sequence). CDR3 amino acids: CASTTGLAGDYEQYF. The CDR3 nucleotides read TGTGCCAGTACCACGGGACTAGCGGGAGACTACGAGCAGTACTTC. Using reference TRBV19 and TRBJ2-7 for the parts outside the CDR3, the full variable domain is DGGITQSPKYLFRKEGQNVTLSCEQNLNHDAMYWYRQDPGQGLRLIYYSQIVNDFQKGDIAEGYSVSREKKESFPLTVTSAQKNPTAFYLCASTTGLAGDYEQYFGPGTRLTVT.

This clonotype was recorded at least ten times. The chain couples TRBV7-9 to TRBJ2-7; 11 bases fit TRBD2. Germline V gene data show CDR1 as SEHNR and CDR2 as FQNEAQ (reference sequence). V shed 4 bases and J 0 bases; nucleotides not matched to a gene: 8. The CDR3 has 17 amino acids. The CDR3 region is CASSSFKTSGSSYEQYF. In DNA, the CDR3 is TGTGCCAGCAGCTCCTTCAAAACTAGCGGGAGCTCCTACGAGCAGTACTTC.

This chain uses TRBV6-2 or TRBV6-3 with TRBJ1-5, with D unclear. V was shortened by 5 bases and J by 4 bases, with 9 bases between the two germline ends. CDR3 length: 13 residues. The germline gives CDR1 MNHEY, CDR2 SVGEGT. The CDR3 DNA follows: TGTGCCAGCAGTCCCAATTGGAATCAGCCCCAGCATTTT. Amino acids: CASSPNWNQPQHF.

This chain joins TRBV12-3 or TRBV12-4 and TRBJ2-7, with 10 bases identical to TRBD2. After removal of 1 base from V and 2 bases from J, the junction contained 11 bases not matched to a gene. This CDR3 comprises 18 residues. CDR3 residues: CASSLEGLSGLAAYEQYF. CDR3 DNA sequence: TGTGCCAGCAGTTTAGAGGGACTCTCTGGACTAGCGGCCTACGAGCAGTACTTC.

The chain combines TRBV25-1 with TRBJ2-5; D may match TRBD1 or TRBD2 (5 bases each). Germline values: CDR1 MGHDK, CDR2 SYGVNS. The CDR3 runs 14 residues. The V end lost 3 bases, the J end lost 10 bases, and 18 bases lay between the germline ends. In nucleotides, the CDR3 is TGTGCCAGCAGTGACCGGGACGGACGGCCCGTCCAGTACTTC. It is translated as CASSDRDGRPVQYF.

This clonotype showed up just a few times. The chain couples TRBV6-2 or TRBV6-3 to TRBJ2-7; 8 nucleotides align to TRBD1. The length of the CDR3 is 14 residues. V trimming: 0 bases; J trimming: 8 bases; junction bases outside the gene matches: 6. Germline V gives CDR1 MNHEY, CDR2 SVGEGT. The CDR3, as DNA: TGTGCCAGCAGTTACTCCGGACAGGGCAGGAAGCAGTACTTC. Protein product: CASSYSGQGRKQYF.

This clonotype was detected a few times. The rearrangement joins TRBV5-1 to TRBJ2-7; no firm D call. Germline CDR1 SGHRS, CDR2 YFSETQ. CDR3 size: 14 residues. The ends were cut back, 0 bases at V and 3 bases at J, with 10 bases in the middle. The DNA of the CDR3 is TGCGCCAGCAGCTTGGGCAACAGCTTCTACGAGCAGTACTTC. Translation: CASSLGNSFYEQYF.

This clonotype showed up just a few times. The rearrangement joins TRBV23-1 to TRBJ2-1; D might be TRBD1 (6 bases). TRBV23-1 is an ORF, with its function uncertain. The CDR3 is 18 residues long. Trimming removed 2 bases from V and 0 bases from J, with 17 bases in between. The CDR3 coding sequence is TGCGCCAGCAGTCAAACCCAAAAGAGGGGGAGCTCCTACAATGAGCAGTTCTTC. It codes for CASSQTQKRGSSYNEQFF.

This clonotype was seen more than once but under ten times. The chain joins TRBV5-6 to TRBJ2-7; D may be TRBD1 or TRBD2 (5 bases each). CDR1 is SGHDT and CDR2 is YYEEEE in the germline V gene. The CDR3 totals 15 residues. V lost 2 bases, J lost 8 bases, and 20 bases lay in between. The CDR3 loop reads CASSFATGTHTKQYF. CDR3 bases: TGTGCCAGCAGCTTCGCGACCGGGACCCATACGAAGCAGTACTTC.

This clonotype was found a few times. The chain uses TRBV19 and TRBJ1-5; TRBD1 matches 7 bases. In germline, CDR1 is LNHDA, CDR2 SQIVND (reference sequence). The CDR3 spans 13 residues. After removal of 8 bases from V and 2 bases from J, the junction contained 3 bases not matched to a gene. CDR3 protein: CASRGTGNQPQHF. The CDR3 DNA is TGTGCCAGTCGTGGGACAGGCAATCAGCCCCAGCATTTT.

The table lists this clonotype with a few counts. The chain couples TRBV6-1 to TRBJ2-7; TRBD2 matches at 8 bases. V lost 4 bases and J lost 7; bases outside the gene matches: 18. The CDR3 consists of 17 residues. Looked up from germline, CDR1 is MNHNS and CDR2 is SASEGT. The CDR3 sequence: CASSATGGQRERGEQYF. CDR3 sequence (DNA): TGTGCCAGCAGTGCGACTGGAGGCCAGCGGGAGAGGGGAGAGCAGTACTTC.

This chain uses TRBV18 with TRBJ2-7, with D maybe TRBD2 (6 bases). From germline, CDR1 is KGHSH and CDR2 LQKENI. V lost 5 bases to trimming and J lost 5 bases, with 13 bases between them. This CDR3 has 13 residues. The CDR3 DNA follows: TGTGCCAGCTCATCCGCATGGGGGGACGAGCAGTACTTC. Translating it yields CASSSAWGDEQYF.

This clonotype was observed a few times. The chain has TRBV19 and TRBJ1-4; D is unresolved. Trimming stripped 9 bases from V and 8 bases from J, with 7 bases between. Germline lookup yields CDR1 LNHDA and CDR2 SQIVND (reference sequence). The CDR3 is 10 amino acids. For the CDR3, the DNA is TGTGCCAGCCAGAGGGAAAAACTGTTTTTT. It translates to CASQREKLFF.

The J gene is TRBJ2-2, the V gene TRBV28; no firm D call. V was cut by 5 bases and J by 1 base, with 5 bases left in between. This CDR3 region has 13 residues. The germline CDR1 and CDR2 sequences are MDHEN and SYDVKM. The CDR3 loop reads CASSTVNTGELFF. DNA for the CDR3: TGTGCCAGCAGTACAGTGAACACCGGGGAGCTGTTTTTT.

This clonotype has a handful of counts. CDR3 loop: CASSPQEGGETQYF. In DNA form, the CDR3 reads TGTGCCAGCTCACCACAGGAGGGGGGAGAGACCCAGTACTTC. The gene calls are TRBV18 and TRBJ2-5; the D call may be TRBD1 or TRBD2 (6 bases each). Deletions cut 1 base from V and 4 bases from J, with 10 bases between. The CDR3 spans 14 residues. In germline, CDR1 is KGHSH, CDR2 LQKENI.

The chain carries TRBV3-1 and TRBJ1-1; the match to TRBD1 covers 8 bases. The length of the CDR3 is 14 residues. V dropped 4 bases and J dropped 8; count of bases not matched to a gene: 9. In germline, CDR1 is LGHDT, CDR2 YNNKEL (reference sequence). This CDR3 reads CASSRAGTGTEAFF. Written as DNA, the CDR3 is TGTGCCAGCAGCCGAGCCGGGACAGGCACCGAAGCTTTCTTT.

This clonotype was recorded a few times. This chain joins TRBV3-1 and TRBJ2-1; 9 bases map to TRBD2. The CDR3 is made up of 11 amino acids. The germline CDR1 and CDR2 sequences are LGHDT and YNNKEL (reference sequence). In DNA, the CDR3 is TGTGCAGCGGGAGGATACAATGAGCAGTTCTTC. It is translated as CAAGGYNEQFF.

V gene TRBV6-6 combines with J gene TRBJ2-1, with a tentative D call TRBD2 (5 bases). The V gene lost 5 bases and the J gene lost 4 bases, with 6 bases spanning the gap. CDR1 MNHNY and CDR2 SVGAGI come from the germline V gene (reference sequence). This CDR3 is 12 amino acids long. In DNA, the CDR3 is TGTGCCAGCAGTCGGACTTACAATGAGCAGTTCTTC. It translates to CASSRTYNEQFF.

This clonotype was detected a few times. The chain links TRBV7-8 to TRBJ1-1; D ambiguous. This CDR3 has 14 residues. Germline V CDR1 and CDR2: SGHVS, FQNEAQ. Trimming shortened V by 0 bases and J by 1 base, and 6 bases separated the two germline ends. The CDR3 is CASSLAFTNTEAFF. Written as DNA, the CDR3 is TGTGCCAGCAGCTTAGCGTTCACGAACACTGAAGCTTTCTTT.

The V gene is TRBV20-1, the J gene TRBJ1-2; no clear D. CDR1 and CDR2 (germline): DFQATT, SNEGSKA (reference sequence). The CDR3 length is 15 residues. V was shortened by 6 bases and J by 4 bases, with 21 bases between the two germline ends. The CDR3 reads CSAPSPAQWGYGYTF. The DNA for the CDR3 is TGCAGTGCCCCAAGCCCGGCCCAGTGGGGCTATGGCTACACCTTC.

The V call is TRBV29-1, the J call TRBJ2-3, with D uncertain. Germline V gene data show CDR1 as SQVTM and CDR2 as ANQGSEA. V lost 4 bases, J lost 1 base, and 12 bases lay in between. The CDR3 loop spans 14 amino acids. The CDR3 nucleotides read TGCAGCGTTGTGTGGGGAACCGGCACAGATACGCAGTATTTT. Amino acid sequence: CSVVWGTGTDTQYF.

V and J are TRBV2 and TRBJ1-1; D possibly corresponds to TRBD1 (5 bases). Between the trimmed V and J ends, which lost 4 bases and 1 base, there was a span of 10 bases. Germline CDR1 and CDR2: SNHLY and FYNNEI. This CDR3 has 14 amino acids. CDR3 DNA: TGTGCCAGCAGTGGGGGACGGCAGAACACTGAAGCTTTCTTT. Translating gives CASSGGRQNTEAFF.

The V gene is TRBV15, the J gene TRBJ2-1, with 8 bases matching TRBD1. Trimming removed 5 bases from V and 5 bases from J; junction bases left unmatched: 5. CDR3 length: 14 residues. Germline CDR1 is LNHNV and CDR2 is YYDKDF (reference sequence). Here the CDR3 reads CATSGRTGNNEQFF. The CDR3 DNA follows: TGTGCCACCAGCGGGAGGACAGGGAACAATGAGCAGTTCTTC.